A selection of T cell receptor beta chains follows, all from one sample in a study of T cell repertoires in cytomegalovirus infection. These receptors have no identified antigens. TCRdb re-analysed the reads in MiXCR, keeping a single row per CDR3 protein. The data hold fewer than 1,000,000 distinct CDR3 sequences, with approximately 31% observed a single time. Specimen: cultured CD8+ T cells from PBMCs, collected from culture after CMV antigen stimulation. The receptors were gathered from a human donor in good health (CMV status not recorded). Some clones in this sample may be carry-over from other donors' samples. CDR3s include the opening cysteine and the closing phenylalanine or tryptophan. Fields, in order: CDR3 protein, CDR3 DNA, clone size, V gene, D gene, J gene. The D gene is left open where the match is weak. Size is omitted from some rows. Given values are once, few, many or a class for expanded clones.

CDR3 protein: CASSFGVSGAFIGTGELFF
CDR3 DNA: TGTGCCAGCAGTTTCGGGGTTAGCGGGGCATTTATAGGCACCGGGGAGCTGTTTTTT
clone size: few
V gene: TRBV6-5
D gene: TRBD2
J gene: TRBJ2-2

CDR3 protein: CASSSRVGGKNIQYF
CDR3 DNA: TGTGCCAGCAGTTCCAGGGTGGGGGGCAAAAACATTCAGTACTTC
clone size: NA
V gene: TRBV28
D gene: NA
J gene: TRBJ2-4

CDR3 protein: CASSSSGTVYQETQYF
CDR3 DNA: TGTGCCAGCAGTTCCTCCGGGACAGTGTACCAAGAGACCCAGTACTTC
clone size: NA
V gene: TRBV27
D gene: TRBD1
J gene: TRBJ2-5

CDR3 protein: CASSDRGYSEQFF
CDR3 DNA: TGTGCCAGCAGTGATCGGGGTTACAGTGAGCAGTTCTTC
clone size: NA
V gene: TRBV2
D gene: NA
J gene: TRBJ2-1

CDR3 protein: CASSYSPQYGDTQYF
CDR3 DNA: TGTGCCAGCAGTTACTCCCCCCAGTATGGAGATACGCAGTATTTT
clone size: NA
V gene: TRBV6-2/TRBV6-3
D gene: NA
J gene: TRBJ2-3

CDR3 protein: CASSYSTPLTGGMNTEAFF
CDR3 DNA: TGTGCCAGCAGTTACTCTACACCTCTGACAGGGGGGATGAACACTGAAGCTTTCTTT
clone size: few
V gene: TRBV6-2/TRBV6-3
D gene: TRBD1
J gene: TRBJ1-1

CDR3 protein: CASSKRENYEQYF
CDR3 DNA: TGTGCCAGCAGTAAAAGGGAGAACTACGAGCAGTACTTC
clone size: NA
V gene: TRBV25-1
D gene: NA
J gene: TRBJ2-7

CDR3 protein: CASSQEDSNTGELFF
CDR3 DNA: TGTGCCAGCAGCCAGGAGGACAGCAACACCGGGGAGCTGTTTTTT
clone size: NA
V gene: TRBV4-2
D gene: NA
J gene: TRBJ2-2

CDR3 protein: CASSPAYGGVRDTQYF
CDR3 DNA: TGTGCCAGCAGTCCTGCCTACGGGGGGGTCAGGGATACGCAGTATTTT
clone size: NA
V gene: TRBV27
D gene: TRBD2
J gene: TRBJ2-3

CDR3 protein: CASSPSAGRLEQFF
CDR3 DNA: TGTGCCAGCAGCCCCTCCGCCGGGAGACTAGAGCAGTTCTTC
clone size: NA
V gene: TRBV6-6
D gene: NA
J gene: TRBJ2-1